This TCR beta chain was captured by sequencing in a study of tumor-infiltrating lymphocytes in primary liver carcinoma. Looking at the study overall: Men and women, 30 to 69 years of age, made up the patients. Productive TCRbeta read yields ran from roughly 3.65 to 7.13 million per sample and were similar between tissues. General study points: Tumor-adjacent and tumor-blood pairs shared a smaller degree of overlap than tumor region pairs.

Making TCR beta cDNA involved around 520 ng total RNA and a constant-region primer. Amplification in three nested multiplex PCR rounds with slightly modified ARM-PCR gave rise to TCR beta libraries. Each of the first two PCR rounds ran approximately 10 cycles with TRBV1-TRBV30 forward and C-beta reverse primers. TCRdb re-called the multiplex PCR reads through MiXCR, storing one row per CDR3 protein. Of almost 200,000 distinct CDR3 sequences in the sample, less than 65% were seen once. The CDR3 is 14 residues long. Germline V lookup: CDR1 MNHEY, CDR2 SVGEGT. V shed 2 bases, J shed 4 bases, and the junction held 4 bases outside the gene matches. This clonotype was seen repeatedly, ten times or more. Its matching antigen is unknown. Unsorted whole blood yielded blood RNA, and germline DNA was extracted as well.

The clonotype comes from a woman aged 60-75 years with primary liver carcinoma and hepatitis B virus infection. The sample taken for sequencing was peripheral blood. The V and J genes are TRBV6-2 or TRBV6-3 and TRBJ2-7, with TRBD1 matching 8 bases. The CDR3 loop is CASSYPGQAYEQYF. The CDR3 DNA reads TGTGCCAGCAGTTACCCGGGACAGGCTTACGAGCAGTACTTC.